This passage covers 4 T cell receptor beta chains from one sample sequenced in a study of T cell changes during pregnancy in multiple sclerosis. TCRdb's copy holds only in-frame clones and misses some; the assay was immunoSEQ multiplex PCR. The data contain 50,000 to 70,000 clones, roughly 91% of them singletons. The sample consisted of peripheral blood, taken after pregnancy. Receptors were obtained from a female donor in good health, enrolled as a control in a pregnancy study.

This chain joins TRBV11-3 and TRBJ1-1, with 10 bases matching TRBD1. The ends lost 2 bases at V and 6 bases at J; junction bases unmatched: 3. CDR1 is SGHNT and CDR2 is YENEEA in the germline V gene. The length of the CDR3 is 14 residues. CDR3 sequence reads: CASSLNGQGAEAFF. The CDR3 nucleotides read TGTGCCAGCAGCTTAAACGGACAGGGGGCTGAAGCTTTCTTT.

The genes are TRBV14 and TRBJ2-5; tentatively, D is TRBD1 (6 bases). The CDR3 is made up of 13 amino acids. Trimming stripped 4 bases from V and 3 bases from J, with 9 bases between. Germline V gene sequence: CDR1 SGHDN, CDR2 FVKESK. The CDR3 is CASSRYREETQYF. In nucleotides, the CDR3 is TGTGCCAGCAGCCGCTACAGGGAAGAGACCCAGTACTTC.

V usage is TRBV2 and J usage is TRBJ2-2; 12 bases line up with TRBD2. Germline values: CDR1 SNHLY, CDR2 FYNNEI. V trimming: 7 bases; J trimming: 5 bases; junction bases outside the gene matches: 5. The CDR3 contains 15 residues. CDR3 bases: TGTGCCAGCACCCCACTAGCGGGGGGAACCGGGGAGCTGTTTTTT. Amino acid sequence: CASTPLAGGTGELFF.

The CDR3 protein is CASSPMGQGQETQYF. CDR3 coding DNA: TGTGCCAGCTCACCCATGGGACAGGGTCAGGAGACCCAGTACTTC. The chain carries TRBV18 and TRBJ2-5, with TRBD1 identical over 9 bases. The junction had 7 bases not matched to a gene; V was cut back by 3 bases and J by 5 bases. Per the germline V gene, CDR1 is KGHSH and CDR2 is LQKENI. The CDR3 runs to 15 residues.